What follows are 26 T cell receptor beta chains derived from one specimen sequenced in a study. MiXCR was run by TCRdb on the RT-PCR reads, yielding one entry per CDR3 protein. Here the sample spans hundreds of thousands of distinct CDR3 sequences, 13% to 15% being singletons. Source material: memory CD4+ T cells from blood. These receptors came from a female donor in good health, serving as a healthy control.

This clonotype has just a few counts. The chain has TRBV20-1 and TRBJ1-2; the match to TRBD1 covers 12 bases. Per germline, CDR1 DFQATT and CDR2 SNEGSKA (reference sequence). The CDR3 contains 16 residues. With 6 bases clipped from V and 8 bases from J, the junction kept 16 bases outside the gene matches. CDR3 amino acids: CSARKGTGGHGGGYTF. DNA for the CDR3: TGCAGTGCCCGCAAGGGGACAGGGGGCCACGGAGGGGGCTACACCTTC.

This clonotype was counted ten times or more. The chain carries TRBV6-6 and TRBJ2-3; D remains unclear. V lost 0 bases, J lost 1 base, and 14 bases lay in between. CDR3 length: 17 residues. Germline V gene lookup returns CDR1 MNHNY and CDR2 SVGAGI (reference sequence). The chain's CDR3 is CASSYSIRSSGTDTQYF. The CDR3 nucleotides read TGTGCCAGCAGTTACTCGATTCGTAGCTCAGGCACAGATACGCAGTATTTT.

The J gene is TRBJ1-1, the V gene TRBV7-9; 7 positions match TRBD1. The CDR3 is made up of 16 amino acids. Germline V gives CDR1 SEHNR, CDR2 FQNEAQ (reference sequence). The ends lost 0 bases at V and 0 bases at J; junction bases unmatched: 4. The CDR3 reads CASSLAGGLVNTEAFF. The CDR3 coding sequence is TGTGCCAGCAGCTTAGCAGGGGGCCTGGTGAACACTGAAGCTTTCTTT. Together with reference TRBV7-9 and TRBJ1-1, the CDR3 gives the full variable domain: DTGVSQNPRHKITKRGQNVTFRCDPISEHNRLYWYRQTLGQGPEFLTYFQNEAQLEKSRLLSDRFSAERPKGSFSTLEIQRTEQGDSAMYLCASSLAGGLVNTEAFFGQGTRLTVV.

The chain joins TRBV13 to TRBJ2-6; D call uncertain. The V and J ends lost 2 bases and 11 bases respectively, with 13 bases between them. This CDR3 comprises 14 residues. CDR1 and CDR2 (germline): PRHDT, FYEKMQ (reference sequence). CDR3 region: CASSLRVGSDVLTF. CDR3 DNA sequence: TGTGCCAGCAGCTTACGGGTAGGTTCGGACGTCCTGACTTTC.

This clonotype was observed many times. V and J are TRBV6-6 and TRBJ1-1; unclear D gene. Germline V lookup: CDR1 MNHNY, CDR2 SVGAGI (reference sequence). The CDR3 has 12 residues. Trimming cost V 7 bases and J 12 bases, with 18 bases left between them. The DNA for the CDR3 is TGTGCCAGCACTTTCGGACGGGCGACGACTTTCTTT. It specifies CASTFGRATTFF.

This clonotype was seen ten or more times. This sequence joins TRBV20-1 and TRBJ2-5; TRBD1 matches 8 bases. The CDR3 has 14 residues. V lost 3 bases and J lost 2; bases outside the gene matches: 5. Per germline, CDR1 DFQATT and CDR2 SNEGSKA (reference sequence). CDR3 sequence reads: CSASPGTGQETQYF. The CDR3 DNA sequence: TGCAGTGCTAGTCCCGGGACAGGACAAGAGACCCAGTACTTC.

The chain is built from TRBV11-2 and TRBJ2-2; 7 nucleotides line up with TRBD1. The CDR3 is 14 amino acids. After removal of 7 bases from V and 5 bases from J, the junction contained 7 bases not matched to a gene. The V gene's germline CDR1 is SGHAT and CDR2 FQNNGV. CDR3 in DNA: TGTGCCAGCACCCAGGGGGACGGGACCGGGGAGCTGTTTTTT. Translated, it gives CASTQGDGTGELFF.

A single count supports this clonotype. The chain uses TRBV5-1 and TRBJ1-1; 8 bases agree with TRBD1. J lost 5 bases, V lost 5 bases, and 11 bases had no gene match. Germline V gene sequence: CDR1 SGHRS, CDR2 YFSETQ. This CDR3 region has 15 residues. The CDR3 DNA reads TGCGCCAGCAGTCCTCAGACAGGGGCAGGGACTGAAGCTTTCTTT. Amino acid sequence: CASSPQTGAGTEAFF.

CDR3 bases: TGCGCCAGCAGCTTGGCGGGTGACGGGAGAGGGGAGACCCAGTACTTC. Encoded protein: CASSLAGDGRGETQYF. The rearrangement joins TRBV5-1 to TRBJ2-5; a possible D gene is TRBD2 (6 bases). The CDR3 loop spans 16 amino acids. From germline, CDR1 is SGHRS and CDR2 YFSETQ. The V gene lost 0 bases and the J gene lost 5 bases, with 17 bases spanning the gap.

J is TRBJ2-4 and V is TRBV27; D perhaps matches TRBD1 (5 bases). V was cut by 4 bases and J by 12 bases, with 19 bases left in between. The CDR3 is made up of 14 amino acids. CDR1 is MNHEY, CDR2 SMNVEV, per germline (reference sequence). CDR3 amino acids: CASSSNRLQASQYF. The DNA of the CDR3 is TGTGCCAGCAGTTCAAACCGTTTACAGGCGAGTCAGTACTTC.

V usage is TRBV10-3 and J usage is TRBJ2-5; either TRBD1 or TRBD2 may fit D (5 bases each). Germline V gene sequence: CDR1 ENHRY, CDR2 SYGVKD. This CDR3 is 12 amino acids long. Trimming took off 5 bases at V and 4 bases at J, with 8 bases between the two ends. The CDR3 bases are TGTGCCATCAGTCCAGGGAGAGAGACCCAGTACTTC. Residues: CAISPGRETQYF.

This clonotype was counted a few times. The chain couples TRBV12-3 or TRBV12-4 to TRBJ1-6; D gene unclear. Trimming took 4 bases from V and 7 from J, leaving 5 bases between them. This CDR3 spans 12 amino acids. CDR3 sequence reads: CASSSHNSPLHF. CDR3 sequence (DNA): TGTGCCAGCAGTTCCCACAATTCACCCCTCCACTTT.

This clonotype has a count of ten or more. The rearrangement links TRBV3-1 to TRBJ1-5, with 7 nucleotides matching TRBD1. The trim removed 5 bases at V and 4 bases at J, leaving 5 bases unmatched. The CDR3 loop spans 14 amino acids. From germline, CDR1 is LGHDT and CDR2 YNNKEL (reference sequence). The CDR3 region has the DNA TGTGCCAGCAGCTACGGGACAGCAAATCAGCCCCAGCATTTT. Translated: CASSYGTANQPQHF.

The chain carries TRBV3-1 and TRBJ2-7; 7 bases align to TRBD1. CDR3 length: 15 amino acids. Losses at the gene ends were 6 bases for V and 1 base for J; bases not matched to a gene: 9. Germline CDR1 is LGHDT and CDR2 is YNNKEL (reference sequence). The CDR3, as DNA: TGTGCCAGCAGGCCCAACCGGGACAGATCCTACGAGCAGTACTTC. Protein product: CASRPNRDRSYEQYF.

This clonotype has a count of ten or more. The rearrangement joins TRBV6-5 to TRBJ2-1; 14 bases fit TRBD2. Per the germline V gene, CDR1 is MNHEY and CDR2 is SVGAGI. V shed 2 bases and J 10 bases; nucleotides not matched to a gene: 7. The CDR3 covers 16 residues. The CDR3 protein is CASSYAGLAGAREQFF. CDR3 DNA sequence: TGTGCCAGCAGTTACGCGGGACTAGCGGGAGCGAGGGAGCAGTTCTTC.

This clonotype was seen many times. The chain joins TRBV29-1 to TRBJ2-5; D is perhaps TRBD1 or TRBD2 (5 bases each). CDR1 and CDR2 (germline): SQVTM, ANQGSEA. The CDR3 loop spans 16 amino acids. V was pared by 6 bases and J by 5 bases, with 25 bases between. The DNA of the CDR3 is TGCAGCGTGTTCGGAGGCAGGGAGCTGAGAAAGGAGACCCAGTACTTC. It specifies CSVFGGRELRKETQYF.

This clonotype has a count of ten or more. This rearrangement joins TRBV12-3 or TRBV12-4 to TRBJ2-6; D unclear. This CDR3 has 15 residues. The ends were cut back, 3 bases at V and 1 base at J, with 7 bases in the middle. CDR3 DNA sequence: TGTGCCAGCAGTTTGACGCATTCTGGGGCCAACGTCCTGACTTTC. This gives the protein CASSLTHSGANVLTF.

This clonotype was counted a few times. This rearrangement joins TRBV12-3 or TRBV12-4 to TRBJ2-2; D possibly corresponds to TRBD2 (6 bases). The CDR3 spans 14 residues. The CDR3 region is CVSRRDWNTGELFF. The CDR3 nucleotides read TGTGTTAGCAGGCGGGATTGGAACACCGGGGAGCTGTTTTTT.

This chain uses TRBV5-1 with TRBJ2-5, with 15 bases aligning to TRBD2. V shed 4 bases, J shed 4 bases, and the junction held 5 bases outside the gene matches. The CDR3 loop spans 16 amino acids. Germline V gene lookup returns CDR1 SGHRS and CDR2 YFSETQ. CDR3 sequence (DNA): TGCGCCAGCAGCACGGGACTAGCGGGAGGAGGAGAGACCCAGTACTTC. Translated: CASSTGLAGGGETQYF.

The V and J genes are TRBV20-1 and TRBJ2-6; D is perhaps TRBD1 or TRBD2 (5 bases each). V was shortened by 6 bases and J by 0 bases, with 18 bases between the two germline ends. Germline lookup yields CDR1 DFQATT and CDR2 SNEGSKA (reference sequence). CDR3 length equals 17 residues. The CDR3 DNA follows: TGCAGTGCCCTCCCTGGGACGGTCAACTCTGGGGCCAACGTCCTGACTTTC. It encodes CSALPGTVNSGANVLTF.

This clonotype was seen many times. The rearrangement joins TRBV20-1 to TRBJ2-3, with unresolved D. The CDR3 spans 13 residues. V was clipped by 6 bases and J by 1 base, with 11 bases between them. From germline, CDR1 is DFQATT and CDR2 SNEGSKA (reference sequence). CDR3 residues: CSASMWGTDTQYF. CDR3 DNA sequence: TGCAGTGCCTCCATGTGGGGCACAGATACGCAGTATTTT.

The chain has TRBV28 and TRBJ2-1; maybe TRBD2 (6 bases). Germline values: CDR1 MDHEN, CDR2 SYDVKM. This CDR3 contains 12 residues. Trimming took 1 base from V and 12 from J, leaving 10 bases between them. CDR3 in amino acids: CASSLLGLRQFF. The CDR3 nucleotides read TGTGCCAGCAGTTTATTGGGACTCAGGCAGTTCTTC.

In this sample, this clonotype turned up a few times. The CDR3 is CASRWDIGQPQHF. The CDR3 DNA reads TGTGCCAGCAGGTGGGACATCGGTCAGCCCCAGCATTTT. This chain uses TRBV6-5 with TRBJ1-5, with a possible D match to TRBD1 (6 bases). Trimming removed 6 bases from V and 6 bases from J, with 12 bases in between. In germline, CDR1 is MNHEY, CDR2 SVGAGI. The CDR3 loop spans 13 amino acids.

This clonotype has a handful of counts. This chain links TRBV6-1 with TRBJ1-2, with D unresolved. Trimming removed 3 bases from V and 8 bases from J, with 13 bases in between. There are 13 residues in the CDR3. Germline assignment: CDR1 MNHNS and CDR2 SASEGT. The CDR3 sequence: CASSEELLGGYTF. CDR3 in DNA: TGTGCCAGCAGTGAGGAACTTCTGGGGGGCTACACCTTC.

This chain links TRBV24-1 with TRBJ1-1; 12 bases are shared with TRBD1. With 5 bases clipped from V and 1 base from J, the junction kept 4 bases outside the gene matches. The V gene's germline CDR1 is KGHDR and CDR2 SFDVKD. There are 16 residues in the CDR3. CDR3 sequence reads: CATSGGQGARNTEAFF. CDR3 in DNA: TGTGCCACCAGTGGGGGACAGGGGGCGAGGAACACTGAAGCTTTCTTT.

This clonotype was counted a few times. This rearrangement joins TRBV7-3 to TRBJ1-1, with TRBD1 matching 7 bases. The CDR3 spans 14 residues. The ends lost 6 bases at V and 5 bases at J; junction bases unmatched: 9. Per the germline V gene, CDR1 is SGHTA and CDR2 is FQGTGA. The CDR3 loop reads CASRGEGAGTEAFF. The CDR3 bases are TGTGCCAGCAGGGGAGAGGGGGCTGGGACTGAAGCTTTCTTT. Complete variable domain (other parts from reference TRBV7-3 and TRBJ1-1): GAGVSQTPSNKVTEKGKYVELRCDPISGHTALYWYRQSLGQGPEFLIYFQGTGAADDSGLPNDRFFAVRPEGSVSTLKIQRTERGDSAVYLCASRGEGAGTEAFFGQGTRLTVV.